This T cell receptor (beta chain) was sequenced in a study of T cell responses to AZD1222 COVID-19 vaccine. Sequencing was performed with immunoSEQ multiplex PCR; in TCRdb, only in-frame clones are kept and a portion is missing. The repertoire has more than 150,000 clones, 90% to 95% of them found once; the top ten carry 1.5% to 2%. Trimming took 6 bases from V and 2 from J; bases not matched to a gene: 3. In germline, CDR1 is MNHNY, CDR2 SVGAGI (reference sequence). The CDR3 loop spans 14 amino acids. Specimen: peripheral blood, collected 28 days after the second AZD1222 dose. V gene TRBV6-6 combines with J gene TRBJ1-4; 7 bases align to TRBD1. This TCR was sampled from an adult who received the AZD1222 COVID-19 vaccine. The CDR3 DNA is TGTGCCAGCAGGGGAGGGGGCACTAATGAAAAACTGTTTTTT. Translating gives CASRGGGTNEKLFF.